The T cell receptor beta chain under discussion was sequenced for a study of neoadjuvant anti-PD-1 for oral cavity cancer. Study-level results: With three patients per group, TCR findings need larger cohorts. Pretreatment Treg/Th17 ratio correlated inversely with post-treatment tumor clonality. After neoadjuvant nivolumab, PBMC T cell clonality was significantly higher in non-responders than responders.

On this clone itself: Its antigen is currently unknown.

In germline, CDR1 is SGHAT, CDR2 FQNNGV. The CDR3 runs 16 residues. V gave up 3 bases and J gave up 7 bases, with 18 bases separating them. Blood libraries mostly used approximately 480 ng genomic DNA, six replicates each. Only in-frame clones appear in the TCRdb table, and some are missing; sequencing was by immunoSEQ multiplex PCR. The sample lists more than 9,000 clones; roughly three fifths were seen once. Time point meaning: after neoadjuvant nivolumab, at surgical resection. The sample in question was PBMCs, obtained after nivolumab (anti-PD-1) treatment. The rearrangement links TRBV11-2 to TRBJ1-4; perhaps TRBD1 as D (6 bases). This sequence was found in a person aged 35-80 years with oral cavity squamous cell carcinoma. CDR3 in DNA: TGTGCCAGCAGCTTGACGGGGGGGCAGGGCGGTGAAAAACTGTTTTTT. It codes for CASSLTGGQGGEKLFF. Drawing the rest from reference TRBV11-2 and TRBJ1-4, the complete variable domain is EAGVAQSPRYKIIEKRQSVAFWCNPISGHATLYWYQQILGQGPKLLIQFQNNGVVDDSQLPKDRFSAERLKGVDSTLKIQPAKLEDSAVYLCASSLTGGQGGEKLFFGSGTQLSVL.